Described below is a single TCR beta chain sequence and its context. Authors' data handling: Quantification of nucleated cells was approximated via reference gene primer amplification. The assay was immunoSEQ multiplex PCR, and TCRdb's table has in-frame clones only and misses some. D and trimming come from the DNA, and the V and J calls and clone size come from that table. This sample has about 330,000 clones, with around nine tenths found just once. The CDR3 spans 15 residues. Germline V gene data show CDR1 as LGHDT and CDR2 as YNNKEL (reference sequence). The V segment lost 2 bases and the J segment 7 bases; nucleotides outside the gene matches: 4. The sample is drawn from a study of blood T cell repertoires in COVID-19. Study details: The origin of the acute and convalescent COVID-19 samples was the United States, Italy and Spain. The cDNA or gDNA used as material had been derived from T cells, B-cell-depleted T cells, or PBMCs.

Sequencing was carried out using peripheral blood. The J gene is TRBJ1-5, the V gene TRBV3-1 (or the pseudogene TRBV3-2); 11 nucleotides line up with TRBD1. The TCR comes from a woman aged 50 to 65 with active or convalescent COVID-19. CDR3 bases: TGTGCCAGCAGCCAACGGACAGGGGGCAGCCAGCCCCAGCATTTT. This translates into CASSQRTGGSQPQHF.